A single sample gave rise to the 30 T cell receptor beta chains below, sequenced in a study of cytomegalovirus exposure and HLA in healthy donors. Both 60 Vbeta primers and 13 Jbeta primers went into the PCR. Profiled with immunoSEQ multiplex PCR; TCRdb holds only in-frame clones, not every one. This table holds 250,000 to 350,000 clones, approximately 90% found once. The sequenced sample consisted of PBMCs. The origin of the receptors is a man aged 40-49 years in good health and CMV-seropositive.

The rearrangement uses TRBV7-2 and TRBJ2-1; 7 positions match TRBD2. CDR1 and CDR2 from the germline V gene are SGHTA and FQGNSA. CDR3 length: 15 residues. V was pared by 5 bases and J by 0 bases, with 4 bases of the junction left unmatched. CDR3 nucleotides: TGTGCCAGCAGCAACACTAGCGTCTCCTACAATGAGCAGTTCTTC. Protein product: CASSNTSVSYNEQFF.

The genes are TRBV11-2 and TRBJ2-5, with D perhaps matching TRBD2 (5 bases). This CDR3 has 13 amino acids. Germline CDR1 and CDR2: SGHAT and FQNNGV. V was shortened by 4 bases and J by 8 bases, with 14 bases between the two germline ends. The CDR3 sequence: CASSYRGPGTQYF. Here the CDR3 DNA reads TGTGCCAGCAGCTACCGGGGTCCAGGAACCCAGTACTTC.

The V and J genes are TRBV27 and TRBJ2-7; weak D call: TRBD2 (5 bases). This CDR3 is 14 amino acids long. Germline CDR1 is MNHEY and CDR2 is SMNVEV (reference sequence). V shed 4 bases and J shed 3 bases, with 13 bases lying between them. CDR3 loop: CASSSTGNHYEQYF. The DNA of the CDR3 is TGTGCCAGCAGTTCTACCGGGAACCACTACGAGCAGTACTTC.

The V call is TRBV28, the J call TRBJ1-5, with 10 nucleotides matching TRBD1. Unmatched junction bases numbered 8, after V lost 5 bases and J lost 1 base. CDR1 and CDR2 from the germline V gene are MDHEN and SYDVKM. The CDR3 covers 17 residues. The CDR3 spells CASSPGDRGLSNQPQHF. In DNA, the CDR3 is TGTGCCAGCAGTCCCGGGGACAGGGGTCTAAGCAATCAGCCCCAGCATTTT.

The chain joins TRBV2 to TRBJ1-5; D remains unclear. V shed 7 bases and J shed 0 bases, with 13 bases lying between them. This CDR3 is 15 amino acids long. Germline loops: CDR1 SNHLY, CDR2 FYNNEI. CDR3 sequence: CASTRLLNSNQPQHF. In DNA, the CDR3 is TGTGCCAGCACGAGACTACTTAATAGCAATCAGCCCCAGCATTTT.

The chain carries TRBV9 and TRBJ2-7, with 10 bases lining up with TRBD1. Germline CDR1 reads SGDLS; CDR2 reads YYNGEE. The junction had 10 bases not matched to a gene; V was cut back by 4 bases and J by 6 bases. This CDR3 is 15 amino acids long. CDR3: CASSNAGTGVSEQYF. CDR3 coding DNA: TGTGCCAGCAGCAACGCCGGGACAGGGGTATCCGAGCAGTACTTC.

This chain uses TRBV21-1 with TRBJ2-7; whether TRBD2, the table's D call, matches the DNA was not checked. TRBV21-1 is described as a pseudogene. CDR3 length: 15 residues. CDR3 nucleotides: TGTGCCAGCAGCAAAGCGTCCAGGGGAGGGTACGAGCAGTACTTC. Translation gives CASSKASRGGYEQYF.

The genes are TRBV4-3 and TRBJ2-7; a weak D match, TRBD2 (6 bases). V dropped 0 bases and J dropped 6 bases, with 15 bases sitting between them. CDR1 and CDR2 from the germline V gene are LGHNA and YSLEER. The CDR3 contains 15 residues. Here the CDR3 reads CASSQDRDSPSEQYF. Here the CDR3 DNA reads TGCGCCAGCAGCCAAGATAGGGACTCCCCCAGCGAGCAGTACTTC.

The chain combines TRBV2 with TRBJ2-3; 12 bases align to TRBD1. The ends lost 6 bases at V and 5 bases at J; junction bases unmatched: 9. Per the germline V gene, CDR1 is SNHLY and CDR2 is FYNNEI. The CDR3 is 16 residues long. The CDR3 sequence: CASRRPGQGARDTQYF. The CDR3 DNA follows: TGTGCCAGCAGAAGGCCGGGACAGGGGGCGAGAGATACGCAGTATTTT.

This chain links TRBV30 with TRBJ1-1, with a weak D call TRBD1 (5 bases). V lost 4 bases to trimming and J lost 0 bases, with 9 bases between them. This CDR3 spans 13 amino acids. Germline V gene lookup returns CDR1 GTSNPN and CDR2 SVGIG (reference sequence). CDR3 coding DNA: TGTGCCTGGACCGGACAATTGAACACTGAAGCTTTCTTT. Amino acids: CAWTGQLNTEAFF.

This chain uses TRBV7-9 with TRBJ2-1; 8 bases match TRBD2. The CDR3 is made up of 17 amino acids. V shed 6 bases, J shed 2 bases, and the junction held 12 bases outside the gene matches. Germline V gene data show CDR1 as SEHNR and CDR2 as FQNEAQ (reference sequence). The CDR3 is CASRPRLTSGTYNEQFF. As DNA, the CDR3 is TGTGCCAGCAGGCCTAGGCTAACTAGCGGAACCTACAATGAGCAGTTCTTC.

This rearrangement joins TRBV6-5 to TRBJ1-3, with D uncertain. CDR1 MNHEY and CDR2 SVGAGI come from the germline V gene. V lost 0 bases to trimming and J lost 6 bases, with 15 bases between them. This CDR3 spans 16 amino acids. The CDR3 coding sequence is TGTGCCAGCAGTTACTCGCCCAGGATGAACCCAAACACCATATATTTT. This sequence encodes CASSYSPRMNPNTIYF.

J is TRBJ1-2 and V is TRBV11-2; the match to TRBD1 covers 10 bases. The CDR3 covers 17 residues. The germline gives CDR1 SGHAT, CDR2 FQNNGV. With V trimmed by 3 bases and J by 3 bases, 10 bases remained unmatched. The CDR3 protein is CASSLAPGTGEDYGYTF. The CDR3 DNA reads TGTGCCAGCAGCTTGGCCCCAGGGACAGGGGAGGACTATGGCTACACCTTC.

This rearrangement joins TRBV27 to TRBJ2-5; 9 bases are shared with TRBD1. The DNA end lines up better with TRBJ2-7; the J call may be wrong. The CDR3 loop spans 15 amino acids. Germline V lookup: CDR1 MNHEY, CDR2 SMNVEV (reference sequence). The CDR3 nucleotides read TGTGCCAGCAGTCCCCCCGGGACAGGGTTATACGAGCAGTACTTC. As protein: CASSPPGTGLYEQYF.

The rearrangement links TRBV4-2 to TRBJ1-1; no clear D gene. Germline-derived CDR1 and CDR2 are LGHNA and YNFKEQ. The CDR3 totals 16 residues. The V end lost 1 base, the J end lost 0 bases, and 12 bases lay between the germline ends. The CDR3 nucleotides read TGTGCCAGCAGCCAAGGTGGCGGTTACATGAACACTGAAGCTTTCTTT. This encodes CASSQGGGYMNTEAFF.

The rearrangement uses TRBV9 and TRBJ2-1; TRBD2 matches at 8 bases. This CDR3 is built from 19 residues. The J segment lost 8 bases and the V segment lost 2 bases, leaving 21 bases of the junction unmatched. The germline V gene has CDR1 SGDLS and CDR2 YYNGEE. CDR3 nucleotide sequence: TGTGCCAGCAGCGTTGCCCCCCTTCCTATAAGCGGGAGTTTCGATGAGCAGTTCTTC. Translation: CASSVAPLPISGSFDEQFF.

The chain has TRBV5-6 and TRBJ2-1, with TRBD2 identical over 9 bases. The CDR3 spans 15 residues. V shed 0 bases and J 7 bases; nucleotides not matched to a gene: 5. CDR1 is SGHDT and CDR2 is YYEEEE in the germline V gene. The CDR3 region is CASSLVASGKNEQFF. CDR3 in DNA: TGTGCCAGCAGCTTGGTGGCTAGCGGGAAGAATGAGCAGTTCTTC.

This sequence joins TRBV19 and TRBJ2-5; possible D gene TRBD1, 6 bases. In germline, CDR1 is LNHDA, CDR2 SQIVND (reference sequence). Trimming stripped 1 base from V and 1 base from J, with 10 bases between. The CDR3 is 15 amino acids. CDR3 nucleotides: TGTGCCAGTAGTATAGGACAGGCCGTCCAAGAGACCCAGTACTTC. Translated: CASSIGQAVQETQYF.

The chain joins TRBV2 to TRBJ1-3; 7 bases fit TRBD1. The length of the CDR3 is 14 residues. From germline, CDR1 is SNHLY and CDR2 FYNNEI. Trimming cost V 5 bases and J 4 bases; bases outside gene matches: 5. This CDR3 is CASSPDRAGNTIYF. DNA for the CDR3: TGTGCCAGCAGTCCCGACAGGGCCGGAAACACCATATATTTT.

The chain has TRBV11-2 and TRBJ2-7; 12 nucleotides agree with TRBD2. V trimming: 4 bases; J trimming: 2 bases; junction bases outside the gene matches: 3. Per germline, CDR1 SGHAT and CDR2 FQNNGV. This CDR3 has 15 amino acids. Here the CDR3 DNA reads TGTGCCAGCAGCTCCTGGACTAGCGGGGCCTACGAGCAGTACTTC. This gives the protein CASSSWTSGAYEQYF.

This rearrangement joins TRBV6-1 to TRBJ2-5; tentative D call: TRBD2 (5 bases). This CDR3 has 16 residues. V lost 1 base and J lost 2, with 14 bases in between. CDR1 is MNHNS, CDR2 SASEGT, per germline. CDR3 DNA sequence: TGTGCCAGCAGTGAAGGTCCCGGGGAACTACAAGAGACCCAGTACTTC. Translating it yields CASSEGPGELQETQYF.

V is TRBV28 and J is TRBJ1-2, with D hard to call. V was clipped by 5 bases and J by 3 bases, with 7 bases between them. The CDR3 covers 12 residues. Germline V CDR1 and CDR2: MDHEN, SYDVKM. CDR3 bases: TGTGCCAGCAGTCCTCGGGACTATGGCTACACCTTC. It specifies CASSPRDYGYTF.

CDR3 sequence (DNA): TGTGCCAGCAGCCGCTGGACTAGCGGGAGTGCTGGGGCCAACGTCCTGACTTTC. This translates into CASSRWTSGSAGANVLTF. The rearrangement uses TRBV7-6 and TRBJ2-6, with 13 bases lining up with TRBD2. The J segment lost 2 bases and the V segment lost 5 bases, leaving 6 bases of the junction unmatched. Germline lookup yields CDR1 SGHVS and CDR2 FNYEAQ. The CDR3 consists of 18 residues.

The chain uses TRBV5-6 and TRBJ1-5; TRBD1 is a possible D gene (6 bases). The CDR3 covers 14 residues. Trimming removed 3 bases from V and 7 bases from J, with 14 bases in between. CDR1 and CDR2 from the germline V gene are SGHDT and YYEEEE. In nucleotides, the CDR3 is TGTGCCAGCAGCTCTACAGGGCAGGGACAGCCCCAGCATTTT. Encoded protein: CASSSTGQGQPQHF.

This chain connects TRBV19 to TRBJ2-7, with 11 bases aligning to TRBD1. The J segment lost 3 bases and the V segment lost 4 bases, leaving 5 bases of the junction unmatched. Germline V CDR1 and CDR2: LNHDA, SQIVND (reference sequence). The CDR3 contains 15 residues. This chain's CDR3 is CASSTGGTGGYEQYF. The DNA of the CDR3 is TGTGCCAGTAGTACGGGTGGGACAGGGGGCTACGAGCAGTACTTC.

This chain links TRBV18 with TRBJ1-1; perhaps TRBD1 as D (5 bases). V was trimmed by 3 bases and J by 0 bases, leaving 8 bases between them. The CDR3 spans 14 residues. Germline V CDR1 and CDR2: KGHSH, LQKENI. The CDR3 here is CASSPPGVNTEAFF. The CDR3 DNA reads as TGTGCCAGCTCACCCCCGGGGGTGAACACTGAAGCTTTCTTT.

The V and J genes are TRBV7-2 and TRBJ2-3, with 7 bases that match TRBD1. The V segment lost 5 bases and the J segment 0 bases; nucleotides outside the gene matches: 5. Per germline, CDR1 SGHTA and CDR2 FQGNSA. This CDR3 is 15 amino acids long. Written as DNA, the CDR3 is TGTGCCAGCAGCCCGGACAGGCTTAGCACAGATACGCAGTATTTT. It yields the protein CASSPDRLSTDTQYF.

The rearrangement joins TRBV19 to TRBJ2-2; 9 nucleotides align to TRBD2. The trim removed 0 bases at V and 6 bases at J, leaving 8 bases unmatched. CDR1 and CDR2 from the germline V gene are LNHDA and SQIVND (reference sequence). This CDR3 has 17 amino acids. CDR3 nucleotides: TGTGCCAGTAGTATAGACCACGTAGCGGGAGTGGCCGGGGAGCTGTTTTTT. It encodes CASSIDHVAGVAGELFF.

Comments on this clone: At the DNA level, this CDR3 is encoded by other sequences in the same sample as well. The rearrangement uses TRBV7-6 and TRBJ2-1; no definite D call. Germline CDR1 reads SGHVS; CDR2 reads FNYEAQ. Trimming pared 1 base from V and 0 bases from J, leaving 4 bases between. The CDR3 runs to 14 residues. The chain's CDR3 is CASSLGGSYNEQFF. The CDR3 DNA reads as TGTGCCAGCAGCTTAGGAGGCTCCTACAATGAGCAGTTCTTC. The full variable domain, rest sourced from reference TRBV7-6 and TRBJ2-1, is GAGVSQSPRYKVTKRGQDVALRCDPISGHVSLYWYRQALGQGPEFLTYFNYEAQQDKSGLPNDRFSAERPEGSISTLTIQRTEQRDSAMYRCASSLGGSYNEQFFGPGTRLTVL.

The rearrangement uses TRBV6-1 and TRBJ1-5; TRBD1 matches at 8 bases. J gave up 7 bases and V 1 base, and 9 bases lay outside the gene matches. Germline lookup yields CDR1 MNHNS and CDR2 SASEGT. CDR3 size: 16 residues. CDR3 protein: CASSEGVAGGLQPQHF. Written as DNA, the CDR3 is TGTGCCAGCAGTGAAGGGGTTGCAGGGGGCCTACAGCCCCAGCATTTT.